This T cell receptor beta chain was recorded in a study of regulatory T cells in long-lasting Graves disease. This clonotype was seen only a few times. The germline gives CDR1 GTSNPN, CDR2 SVGIG (reference sequence). The CDR3 is made up of 15 amino acids. V dropped 5 bases and J dropped 1; count of bases not matched to a gene: 6. The time point: persistent/refractory GD, antithyroid drugs over 5 years with positive TRAb. TCR sequences were obtained from RNA taken from PBMCs. iRepertoire HTBI primers and Arm-PCR of CDR3 regions built TCR beta libraries. TCRdb itself ran the multiplex PCR reads through MiXCR, one entry per CDR3 protein. The sample lists over 650,000 distinct CDR3 sequences, 25% to 35% occurring once.

The chain joins TRBV30 to TRBJ1-5; 9 bases align to TRBD1. The specimen comprised peripheral blood mononuclear cells (PBMCs), sampled when the disease was refractory, from a patient treated with antithyroid drugs. The TCR comes from a female donor with Graves disease. The CDR3 DNA reads as TGTGCCTGGGAAACGGGACAGGGCAGCAATCAGCCCCAGCATTTT. This gives the protein CAWETGQGSNQPQHF.